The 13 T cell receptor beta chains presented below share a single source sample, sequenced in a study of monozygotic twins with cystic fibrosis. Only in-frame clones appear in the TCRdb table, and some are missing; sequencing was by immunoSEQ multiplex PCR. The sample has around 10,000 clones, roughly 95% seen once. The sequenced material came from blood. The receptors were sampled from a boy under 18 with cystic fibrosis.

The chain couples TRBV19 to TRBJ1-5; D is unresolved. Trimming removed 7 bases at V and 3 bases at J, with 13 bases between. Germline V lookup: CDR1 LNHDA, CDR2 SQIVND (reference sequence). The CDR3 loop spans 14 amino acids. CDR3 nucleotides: TGTGCCAGTAAGGAACGGTCGTACAATCAGCCCCAGCATTTT. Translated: CASKERSYNQPQHF. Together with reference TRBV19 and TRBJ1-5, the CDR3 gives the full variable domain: DGGITQSPKYLFRKEGQNVTLSCEQNLNHDAMYWYRQDPGQGLRLIYYSQIVNDFQKGDIAEGYSVSREKKESFPLTVTSAQKNPTAFYLCASKERSYNQPQHFGDGTRLSIL.

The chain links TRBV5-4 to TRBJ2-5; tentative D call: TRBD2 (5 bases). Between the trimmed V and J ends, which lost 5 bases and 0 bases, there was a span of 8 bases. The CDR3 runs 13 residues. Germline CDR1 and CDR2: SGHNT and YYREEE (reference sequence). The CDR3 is CASSPTNQETQYF. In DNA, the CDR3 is TGTGCCAGCAGTCCGACTAACCAAGAGACCCAGTACTTC.

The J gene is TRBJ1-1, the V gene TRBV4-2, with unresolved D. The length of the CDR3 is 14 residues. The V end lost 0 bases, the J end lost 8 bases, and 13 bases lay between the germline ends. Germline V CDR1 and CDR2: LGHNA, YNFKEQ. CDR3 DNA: TGTGCCAGCAGCCAAGATACTGGTTGGCGCGAAGCTTTCTTT. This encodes CASSQDTGWREAFF.

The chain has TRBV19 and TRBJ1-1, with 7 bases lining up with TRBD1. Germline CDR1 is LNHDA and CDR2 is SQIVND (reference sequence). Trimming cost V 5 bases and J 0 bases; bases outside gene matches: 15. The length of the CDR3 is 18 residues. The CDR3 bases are TGTGCCAGTAGTCCCAATCTGGGGGACAGCTTTTTGAACACTGAAGCTTTCTTT. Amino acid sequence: CASSPNLGDSFLNTEAFF.

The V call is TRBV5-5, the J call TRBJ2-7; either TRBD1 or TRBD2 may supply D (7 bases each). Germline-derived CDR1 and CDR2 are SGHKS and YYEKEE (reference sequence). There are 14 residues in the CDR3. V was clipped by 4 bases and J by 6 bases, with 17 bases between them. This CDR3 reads CASSPSGTVFEQYF. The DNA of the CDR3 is TGTGCCAGCAGCCCAAGCGGGACAGTGTTCGAGCAGTACTTC.

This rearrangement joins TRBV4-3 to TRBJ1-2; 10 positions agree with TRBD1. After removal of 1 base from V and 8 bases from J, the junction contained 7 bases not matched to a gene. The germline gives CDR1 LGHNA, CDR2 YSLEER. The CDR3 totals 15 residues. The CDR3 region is CASSQVPGTGVGYTF. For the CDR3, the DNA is TGCGCCAGCAGCCAAGTTCCCGGGACAGGGGTCGGCTACACCTTC.

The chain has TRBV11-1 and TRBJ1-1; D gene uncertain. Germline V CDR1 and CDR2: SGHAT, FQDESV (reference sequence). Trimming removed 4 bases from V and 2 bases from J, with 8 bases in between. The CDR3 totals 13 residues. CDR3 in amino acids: CASSSNLNTEAFF. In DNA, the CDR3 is TGTGCCAGCAGCTCCAACTTAAACACTGAAGCTTTCTTT.

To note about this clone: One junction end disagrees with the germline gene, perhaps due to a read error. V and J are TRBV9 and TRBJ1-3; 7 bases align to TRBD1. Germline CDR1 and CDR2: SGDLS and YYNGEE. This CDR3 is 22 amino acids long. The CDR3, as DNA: TGTGCCAGCAGCGTAGGATCTTTTAACTCTTCAGGGGGAACTCTCTCTGGGAACACCATATATTTT. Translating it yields CASSVGSFNSSGGTLSGNTIYF.

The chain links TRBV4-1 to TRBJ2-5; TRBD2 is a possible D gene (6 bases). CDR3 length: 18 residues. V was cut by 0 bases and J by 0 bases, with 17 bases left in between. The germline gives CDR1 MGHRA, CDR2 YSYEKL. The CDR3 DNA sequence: TGCGCCAGCAGCCAAGATGCCCGCTATAGCGGCTACCAAGAGACCCAGTACTTC. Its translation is CASSQDARYSGYQETQYF.

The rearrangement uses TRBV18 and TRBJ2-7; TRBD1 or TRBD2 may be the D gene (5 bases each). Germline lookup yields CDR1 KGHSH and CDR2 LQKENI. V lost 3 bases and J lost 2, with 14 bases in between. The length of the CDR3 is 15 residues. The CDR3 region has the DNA TGTGCCAGCTCACCCGTTCGGGACGGAACCTACGAGCAGTACTTC. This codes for CASSPVRDGTYEQYF. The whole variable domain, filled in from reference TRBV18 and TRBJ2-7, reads NAGVMQNPRHLVRRRGQEARLRCSPMKGHSHVYWYRQLPEEGLKFMVYLQKENIIDESGMPKERFSAEFPKEGPSILRIQQVVRGDSAAYFCASSPVRDGTYEQYFGPGTRLTVT.

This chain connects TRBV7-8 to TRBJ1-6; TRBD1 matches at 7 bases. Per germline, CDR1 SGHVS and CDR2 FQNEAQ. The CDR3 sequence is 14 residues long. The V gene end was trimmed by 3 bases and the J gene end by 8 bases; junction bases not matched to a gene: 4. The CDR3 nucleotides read TGTGCCAGCAGCTTGCGGACAGGAGATTCACCCCTCCACTTT. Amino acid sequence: CASSLRTGDSPLHF.

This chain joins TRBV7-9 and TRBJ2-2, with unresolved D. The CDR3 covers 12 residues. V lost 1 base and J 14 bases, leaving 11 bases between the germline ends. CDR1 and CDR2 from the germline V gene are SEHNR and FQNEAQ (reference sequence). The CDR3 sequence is CASSLERLGLFF. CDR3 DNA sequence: TGTGCCAGCAGCTTAGAACGCCTCGGTCTGTTTTTT.

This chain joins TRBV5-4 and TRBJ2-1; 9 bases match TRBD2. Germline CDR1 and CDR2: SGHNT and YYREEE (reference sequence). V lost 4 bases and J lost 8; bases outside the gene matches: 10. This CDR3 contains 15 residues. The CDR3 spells CASSLAVAGADEQFF. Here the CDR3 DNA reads TGTGCCAGCAGCCTCGCGGTAGCGGGGGCCGATGAGCAGTTCTTC.